The 7 T cell receptor beta chains below all came from one sample that was sequenced in a study of radiotherapy plus CTLA-4 blockade in lung cancer. Clones were sequenced by immunoSEQ multiplex PCR, and TCRdb holds only the in-frame ones, with some missing. This repertoire shows fewer than 65,000 clones, about 80% found once; its top ten account for 6.1%. Sequenced here: peripheral blood, sampled from a patient treated with radiotherapy plus ipilimumab. These receptors all come from a human donor with non-small cell lung cancer whose response to radiotherapy plus ipilimumab could not be evaluated.

The rearrangement uses TRBV15 and TRBJ2-3; TRBD1 might be the D (5 bases). This CDR3 is built from 15 residues. V was trimmed by 1 base and J by 2 bases, leaving 10 bases between them. Germline V gene lookup returns CDR1 LNHNV and CDR2 YYDKDF (reference sequence). DNA of the CDR3: TGTGCCACCAGCAGAGTCGACAGTTCCACAGATACGCAGTATTTT. Protein sequence: CATSRVDSSTDTQYF.

The genes are TRBV7-9 and TRBJ1-4, with D perhaps TRBD1 (5 bases). Germline values: CDR1 SEHNR, CDR2 FQNEAQ (reference sequence). The CDR3 length is 12 residues. The V gene lost 3 bases and the J gene lost 8 bases, with 7 bases spanning the gap. The CDR3 region is CASSFTGEKLFF. In DNA form, the CDR3 reads TGTGCCAGCAGCTTCACAGGCGAAAAACTGTTTTTT.

The chain is built from TRBV4-1 and TRBJ2-5; the D gene is possibly TRBD2 (6 bases). Trimming removed 1 base from V and 4 bases from J, with 19 bases in between. CDR3 length: 17 amino acids. The germline V gene has CDR1 MGHRA and CDR2 YSYEKL. CDR3 residues: CASSQGLGRTERETQYF. DNA for the CDR3: TGCGCCAGCAGCCAAGGACTAGGGAGGACGGAAAGAGAGACCCAGTACTTC.

This clone was seen a few times. The chain recombines TRBV6-1 with TRBJ2-2; 10 bases agree with TRBD2. V trimming: 2 bases; J trimming: 9 bases; junction bases outside the gene matches: 9. Germline V gene lookup returns CDR1 MNHNS and CDR2 SASEGT. The CDR3 length is 16 residues. The CDR3 sequence: CASSERRAGGPRELFF. CDR3 DNA: TGTGCCAGCAGTGAAAGGCGAGCGGGGGGGCCACGGGAGCTGTTTTTT.

The chain is built from TRBV7-9 and TRBJ2-7, with a weak D call TRBD1 (5 bases). V was pared by 4 bases and J by 2 bases, with 6 bases between. The CDR3 is 12 amino acids. CDR1 and CDR2 (germline): SEHNR, FQNEAQ (reference sequence). CDR3 DNA sequence: TGTGCCAGCAGCTCAGGGCCCTACGAGCAGTACTTC. Amino acid sequence: CASSSGPYEQYF.

The rearrangement uses TRBV29-1 and TRBJ1-2; D is perhaps TRBD1 (6 bases). Germline V CDR1 and CDR2: SQVTM, ANQGSEA. The V end was cut by 5 bases, the J end by 8 bases, with 21 bases between. The CDR3 consists of 14 residues. The CDR3 loop is CSVSVQGGLSGYTF. The DNA of the CDR3 is TGCAGCGTTTCTGTACAGGGAGGGCTAAGCGGCTACACCTTC. The whole variable domain, remainder taken from reference TRBV29-1 and TRBJ1-2, is SAVISQKPSRDICQRGTSLTIQCQVDSQVTMMFWYRQQPGQSLTLIATANQGSEATYESGFVIDKFPISRPNLTFSTLTVSNMSPEDSSIYLCSVSVQGGLSGYTFGSGTRLTVV.

This CDR3 reads CASSSEASSYNSPLHF. Written as DNA, the CDR3 is TGTGCCAGCAGCTCGGAGGCCAGCTCCTATAATTCACCCCTCCACTTT. The chain links TRBV5-5 to TRBJ1-6; D ambiguous. Germline loops: CDR1 SGHKS, CDR2 YYEKEE (reference sequence). The CDR3 sequence is 16 residues long. V gave up 3 bases and J gave up 0 bases, with 10 bases separating them.